This T cell receptor (beta chain) was identified in a study of cytomegalovirus exposure and HLA in healthy donors. Study-level findings and limits: Several of the most significant clusters appeared, in a later analysis, to be linked to common viral pathogens. Reports showed the classifier diagnosing cytomegalovirus status with high specificity and sensitivity.

Per germline, CDR1 SEHNR and CDR2 FQNEAQ (reference sequence). CDR3 length: 15 amino acids. It was with 60 Vbeta and 13 Jbeta primers that the PCR ran. Produced via immunoSEQ multiplex PCR; TCRdb's table is partial and in-frame only. The sample includes around 200,000 clones, about 80% of them seen just once. Comments on this clone: Its antigen is unidentified.

The sequence came from a woman aged 40 to 49 in good health and CMV-seronegative. Material for sequencing was PBMCs. The genes are TRBV7-9 and TRBJ2-2; TRBD1 might be the D (6 bases). The CDR3 bases are TGTGCTACGTTGGGTGGGGACATCCACACCGGGGAGCTGTTTTTT. This translates into CATLGGDIHTGELFF.